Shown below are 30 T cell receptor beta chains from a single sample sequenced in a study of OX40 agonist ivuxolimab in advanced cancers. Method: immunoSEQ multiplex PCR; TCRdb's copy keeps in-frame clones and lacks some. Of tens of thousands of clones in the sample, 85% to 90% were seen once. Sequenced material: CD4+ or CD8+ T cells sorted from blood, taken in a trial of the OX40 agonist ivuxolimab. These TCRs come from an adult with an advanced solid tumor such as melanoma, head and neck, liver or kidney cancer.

The CDR3 loop is CASRAGFLTYEQYF. The CDR3 DNA reads as TGTGCCAGCAGGGCCGGCTTCCTCACCTACGAGCAGTACTTC. The chain carries TRBV2 and TRBJ2-7; the D is unclear. The V end was cut by 6 bases, the J end by 2 bases, with 14 bases between. This CDR3 is built from 14 residues. CDR1 SNHLY and CDR2 FYNNEI come from the germline V gene.

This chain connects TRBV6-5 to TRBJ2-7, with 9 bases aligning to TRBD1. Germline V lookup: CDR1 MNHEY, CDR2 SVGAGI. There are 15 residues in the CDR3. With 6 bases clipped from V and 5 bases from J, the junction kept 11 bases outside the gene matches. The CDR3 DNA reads TGTGCCAGCAGCCAAACAGGACAGGGGTCGAACGAGCAGTACTTC. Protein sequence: CASSQTGQGSNEQYF.

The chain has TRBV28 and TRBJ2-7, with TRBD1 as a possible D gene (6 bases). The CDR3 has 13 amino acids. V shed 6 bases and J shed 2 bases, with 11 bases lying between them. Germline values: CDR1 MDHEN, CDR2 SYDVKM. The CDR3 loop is CASSETGAYEQYF. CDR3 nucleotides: TGTGCCAGCAGCGAGACAGGAGCCTACGAGCAGTACTTC. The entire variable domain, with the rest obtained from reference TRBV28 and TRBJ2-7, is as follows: DVKVTQSSRYLVKRTGEKVFLECVQDMDHENMFWYRQDPGLGLRLIYFSYDVKMKEKGDIPEGYSVSREKKERFSLILESASTNQTSMYLCASSETGAYEQYFGPGTRLTVT.

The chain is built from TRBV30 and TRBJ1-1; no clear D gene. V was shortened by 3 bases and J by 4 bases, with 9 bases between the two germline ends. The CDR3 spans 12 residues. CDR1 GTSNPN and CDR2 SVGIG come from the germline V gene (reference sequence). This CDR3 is CAWSFLGTEAFF. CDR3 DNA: TGTGCCTGGAGCTTCTTGGGCACTGAAGCTTTCTTT.

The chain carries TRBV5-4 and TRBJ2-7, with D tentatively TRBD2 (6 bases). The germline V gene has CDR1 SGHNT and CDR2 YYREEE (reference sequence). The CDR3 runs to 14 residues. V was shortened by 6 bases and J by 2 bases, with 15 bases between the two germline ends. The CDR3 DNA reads TGTGCCAGCACCTTCCGGGACTCCGCCTACGAGCAGTACTTC. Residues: CASTFRDSAYEQYF. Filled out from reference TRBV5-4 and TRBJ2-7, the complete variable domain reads ETGVTQSPTHLIKTRGQQVTLRCSSQSGHNTVSWYQQALGQGPQFIFQYYREEENGRGNFPPRFSGLQFPNYSSELNVNALELDDSALYLCASTFRDSAYEQYFGPGTRLTVT.

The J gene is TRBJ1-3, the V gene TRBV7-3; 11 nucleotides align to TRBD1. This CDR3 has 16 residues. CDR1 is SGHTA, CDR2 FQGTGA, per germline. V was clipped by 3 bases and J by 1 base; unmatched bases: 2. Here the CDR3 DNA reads TGTGCCAGCAGCTTTGGGACAGGGGGATCTGGAAACACCATATATTTT. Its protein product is CASSFGTGGSGNTIYF.

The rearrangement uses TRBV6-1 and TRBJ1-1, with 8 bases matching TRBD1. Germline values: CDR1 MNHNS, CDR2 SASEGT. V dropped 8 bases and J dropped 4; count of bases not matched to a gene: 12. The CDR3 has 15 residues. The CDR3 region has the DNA TGTGCCAGCCTTCCCCTACAGGGGGAGAGCACTGAAGCTTTCTTT. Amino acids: CASLPLQGESTEAFF.

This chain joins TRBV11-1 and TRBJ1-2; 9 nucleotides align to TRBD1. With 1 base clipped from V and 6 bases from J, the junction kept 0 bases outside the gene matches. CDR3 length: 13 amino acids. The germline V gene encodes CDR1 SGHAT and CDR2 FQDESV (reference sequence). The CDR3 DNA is TGTGCCAGCAGCTTAGGGGACAGGGATGGCTACACCTTC. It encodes CASSLGDRDGYTF.

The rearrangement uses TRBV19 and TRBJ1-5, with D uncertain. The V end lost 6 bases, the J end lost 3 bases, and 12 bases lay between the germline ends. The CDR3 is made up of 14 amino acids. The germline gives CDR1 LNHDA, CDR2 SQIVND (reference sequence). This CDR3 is CASRGRSDNQPQHF. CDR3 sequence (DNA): TGTGCCAGTAGAGGACGGTCCGACAATCAGCCCCAGCATTTT. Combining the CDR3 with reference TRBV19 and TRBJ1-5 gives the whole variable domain DGGITQSPKYLFRKEGQNVTLSCEQNLNHDAMYWYRQDPGQGLRLIYYSQIVNDFQKGDIAEGYSVSREKKESFPLTVTSAQKNPTAFYLCASRGRSDNQPQHFGDGTRLSIL.

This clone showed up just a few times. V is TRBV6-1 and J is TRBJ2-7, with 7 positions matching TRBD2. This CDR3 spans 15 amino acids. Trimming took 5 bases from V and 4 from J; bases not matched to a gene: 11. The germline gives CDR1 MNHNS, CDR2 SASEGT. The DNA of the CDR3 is TGTGCCAGCAGTCCGCCCCCGGGACTACCTTACGAGCAGTACTTC. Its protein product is CASSPPPGLPYEQYF.

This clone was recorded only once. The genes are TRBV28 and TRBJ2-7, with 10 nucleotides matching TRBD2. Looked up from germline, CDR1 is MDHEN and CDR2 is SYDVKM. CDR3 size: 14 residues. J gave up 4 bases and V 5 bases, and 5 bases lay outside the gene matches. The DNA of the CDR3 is TGTGCCAGCAGTCCCGGACTAGCGGATTACGAGCAGTACTTC. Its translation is CASSPGLADYEQYF.

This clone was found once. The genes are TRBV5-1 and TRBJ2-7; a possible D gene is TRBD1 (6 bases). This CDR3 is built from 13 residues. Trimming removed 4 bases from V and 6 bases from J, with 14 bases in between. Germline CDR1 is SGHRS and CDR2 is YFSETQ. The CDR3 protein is CASSLLGAGEQYF. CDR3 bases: TGCGCCAGCAGCCTGCTGGGGGCCGGCGAGCAGTACTTC.

Here the CDR3 DNA reads TGTGCCAGCAGAGAAGTCTTTGGCAATCAGCCCCAGCATTTT. Its translation is CASREVFGNQPQHF. This chain connects TRBV27 to TRBJ1-5; unclear D gene. V was trimmed by 6 bases and J by 2 bases, leaving 11 bases between them. The germline gives CDR1 MNHEY, CDR2 SMNVEV (reference sequence). This CDR3 is 14 amino acids long.

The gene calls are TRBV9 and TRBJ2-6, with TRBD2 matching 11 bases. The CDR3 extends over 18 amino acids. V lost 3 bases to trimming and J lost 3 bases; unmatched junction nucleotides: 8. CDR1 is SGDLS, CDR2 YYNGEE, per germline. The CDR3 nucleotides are TGTGCCAGCAGCGGGGTTCCTAGCGGGAGGTTTGGGGCCAACGTCCTGACTTTC. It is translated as CASSGVPSGRFGANVLTF.

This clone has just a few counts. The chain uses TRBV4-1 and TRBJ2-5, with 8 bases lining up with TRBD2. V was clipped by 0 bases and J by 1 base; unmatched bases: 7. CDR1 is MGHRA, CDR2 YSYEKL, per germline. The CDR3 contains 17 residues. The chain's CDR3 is CASSQDRGSGIQETQYF. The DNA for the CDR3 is TGCGCCAGCAGCCAAGATCGAGGTAGCGGGATCCAAGAGACCCAGTACTTC.

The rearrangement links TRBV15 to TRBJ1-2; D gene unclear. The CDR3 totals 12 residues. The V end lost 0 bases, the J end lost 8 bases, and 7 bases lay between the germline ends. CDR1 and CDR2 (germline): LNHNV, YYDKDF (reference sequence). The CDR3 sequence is CATSREGRGYTF. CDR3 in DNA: TGTGCCACCAGCAGAGAAGGACGAGGCTACACCTTC.

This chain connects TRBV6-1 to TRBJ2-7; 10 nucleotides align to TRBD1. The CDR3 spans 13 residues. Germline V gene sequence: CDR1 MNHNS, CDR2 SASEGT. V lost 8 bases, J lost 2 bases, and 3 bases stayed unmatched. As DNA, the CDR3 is TGTGCCAGCGGGACAGGGGAAACCTACGAGCAGTACTTC. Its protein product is CASGTGETYEQYF.

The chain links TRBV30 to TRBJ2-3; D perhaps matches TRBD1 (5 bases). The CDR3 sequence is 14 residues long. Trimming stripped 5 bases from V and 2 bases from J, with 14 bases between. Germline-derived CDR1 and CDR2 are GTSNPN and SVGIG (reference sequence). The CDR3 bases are TGTGCCTGGGGGGCAGGGTCAAACACAGATACGCAGTATTTT. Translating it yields CAWGAGSNTDTQYF.

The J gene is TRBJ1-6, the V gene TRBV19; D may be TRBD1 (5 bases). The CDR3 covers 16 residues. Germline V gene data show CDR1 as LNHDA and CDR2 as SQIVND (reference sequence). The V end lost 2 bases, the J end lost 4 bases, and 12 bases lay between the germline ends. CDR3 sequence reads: CASSIQGSGYNSPLHF. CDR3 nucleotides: TGTGCCAGTAGTATACAGGGAAGCGGTTATAATTCACCCCTCCACTTT. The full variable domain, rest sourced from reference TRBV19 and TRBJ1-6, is DGGITQSPKYLFRKEGQNVTLSCEQNLNHDAMYWYRQDPGQGLRLIYYSQIVNDFQKGDIAEGYSVSREKKESFPLTVTSAQKNPTAFYLCASSIQGSGYNSPLHFGNGTRLTVT.

The CDR3 reads CASSLTGTYEQYF. In DNA, the CDR3 is TGTGCCAGCAGCCTTACAGGGACCTACGAGCAGTACTTC. The chain joins TRBV6-5 to TRBJ2-7, with D possibly matching TRBD1 (6 bases). This CDR3 region has 13 residues. The ends were cut back, 6 bases at V and 2 bases at J, with 11 bases in the middle. Germline V lookup: CDR1 MNHEY, CDR2 SVGAGI.

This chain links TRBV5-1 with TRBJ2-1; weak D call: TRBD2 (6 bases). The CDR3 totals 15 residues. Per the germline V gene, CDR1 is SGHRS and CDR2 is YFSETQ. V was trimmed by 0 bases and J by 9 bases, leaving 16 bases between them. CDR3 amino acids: CASSLGLVGWGEQFF. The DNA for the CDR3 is TGCGCCAGCAGCTTGGGACTAGTAGGTTGGGGTGAGCAGTTCTTC.

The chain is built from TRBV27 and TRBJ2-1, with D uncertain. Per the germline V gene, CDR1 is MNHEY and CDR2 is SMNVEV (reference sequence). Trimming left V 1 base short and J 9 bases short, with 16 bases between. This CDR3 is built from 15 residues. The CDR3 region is CASSLYAETPGEQFF. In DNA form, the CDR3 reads TGTGCCAGCAGTTTATACGCCGAAACCCCGGGTGAGCAGTTCTTC.

The CDR3, as DNA: TGTGCCAGCAGCCTCCCTGGACAGGGACACGAGCAGTACTTC. As protein: CASSLPGQGHEQYF. The gene calls are TRBV7-3 and TRBJ2-7; TRBD1 matches at 8 bases. CDR3 length: 14 amino acids. J was trimmed by 5 bases and V by 5 bases; bases with no gene match: 8. The germline V gene encodes CDR1 SGHTA and CDR2 FQGTGA.

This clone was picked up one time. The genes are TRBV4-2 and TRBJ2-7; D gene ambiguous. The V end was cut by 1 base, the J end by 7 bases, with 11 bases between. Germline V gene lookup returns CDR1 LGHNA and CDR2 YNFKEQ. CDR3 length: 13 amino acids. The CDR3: CASSQARVTEQYF. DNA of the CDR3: TGTGCCAGCAGCCAAGCCCGAGTCACAGAGCAGTACTTC.

CDR3 protein: CASSHRGQGDTGELFF. The CDR3 DNA sequence: TGTGCCAGCAGCCACCGGGGACAGGGGGACACCGGGGAGCTGTTTTTT. The chain recombines TRBV7-6 with TRBJ2-2, with 11 bases fitting TRBD1. Per the germline V gene, CDR1 is SGHVS and CDR2 is FNYEAQ. This CDR3 region has 16 residues. The ends lost 5 bases at V and 3 bases at J; junction bases unmatched: 5.

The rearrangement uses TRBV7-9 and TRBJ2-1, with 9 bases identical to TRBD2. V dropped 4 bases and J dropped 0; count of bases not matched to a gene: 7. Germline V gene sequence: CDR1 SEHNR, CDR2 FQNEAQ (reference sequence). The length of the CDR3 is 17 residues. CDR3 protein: CASSSRGTSSSYNEQFF. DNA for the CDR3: TGTGCCAGCAGCTCACGCGGGACTAGCAGCTCCTACAATGAGCAGTTCTTC.

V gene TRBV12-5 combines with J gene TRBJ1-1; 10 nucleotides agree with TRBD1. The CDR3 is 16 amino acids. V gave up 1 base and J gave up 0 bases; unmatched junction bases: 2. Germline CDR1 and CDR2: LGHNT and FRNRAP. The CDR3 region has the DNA TGTGCTAGTGGTTTGGGGACAGGGGGAATGAACACTGAAGCTTTCTTT. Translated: CASGLGTGGMNTEAFF. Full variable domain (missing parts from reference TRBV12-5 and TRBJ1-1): DARVTQTPRHKVTEMGQEVTMRCQPILGHNTVFWYRQTMMQGLELLAYFRNRAPLDDSGMPKDRFSAEMPDATLATLKIQPSEPRDSAVYFCASGLGTGGMNTEAFFGQGTRLTVV.

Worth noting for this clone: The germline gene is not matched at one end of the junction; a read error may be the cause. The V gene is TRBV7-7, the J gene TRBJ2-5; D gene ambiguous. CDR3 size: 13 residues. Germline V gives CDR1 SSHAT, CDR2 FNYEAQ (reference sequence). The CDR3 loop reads CASSLGRQETQYF. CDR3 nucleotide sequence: TGTGCTAGCAGCTTGGGCAGGCAAGAGACCCAGTACTTC. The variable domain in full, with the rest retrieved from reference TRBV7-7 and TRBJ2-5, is GAGVSQSPRYKVTKRGQDVTLRCDPISSHATLYWYQQALGQGPEFLTYFNYEAQPDKSGLPSDRFSAERPEGSISTLTIQRTEQRDSAMYRCASSLGRQETQYFGPGTRLLVL.

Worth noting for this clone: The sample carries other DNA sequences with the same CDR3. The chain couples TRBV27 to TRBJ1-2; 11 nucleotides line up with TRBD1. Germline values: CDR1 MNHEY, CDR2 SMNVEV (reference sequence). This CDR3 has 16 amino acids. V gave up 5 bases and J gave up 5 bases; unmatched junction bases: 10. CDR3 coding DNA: TGTGCCAGCAGTCTCTCCGCGGGGACAGGGGGTTATGGCTACACCTTC. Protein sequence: CASSLSAGTGGYGYTF.

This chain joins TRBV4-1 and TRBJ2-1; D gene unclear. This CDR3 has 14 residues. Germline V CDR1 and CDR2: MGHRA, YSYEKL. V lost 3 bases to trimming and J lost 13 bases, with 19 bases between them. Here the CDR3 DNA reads TGCGCCAGCAGCCACCCCGCCCGTGGGCGTGACCAGTTCTTC. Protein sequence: CASSHPARGRDQFF.